The source of this TCR beta chain is a study of T cell changes during pregnancy in multiple sclerosis. Clones were read by immunoSEQ multiplex PCR, and TCRdb kept only the in-frame ones, dropping some. The sample holds roughly 42,000 clones, around 92% seen once. Trimming took 0 bases from V and 7 from J, leaving 15 bases between them. Germline V CDR1 and CDR2: LGHNA, YNFKEQ. The CDR3 runs 16 residues. The sequencing used CD4+ T cells from peripheral blood mononuclear cells, collected after pregnancy. The TCR comes from a female donor with multiple sclerosis, enrolled in a pregnancy study. The chain is built from TRBV4-2 and TRBJ1-4; D is unclear. In nucleotides, the CDR3 is TGTGCCAGCAGCCAAGATAAGGGAGGTACCTCTGAAAAACTGTTTTTT. Residues: CASSQDKGGTSEKLFF.